A single sample is the source of the 29 T cell receptor beta chains below, sequenced in a study of T-cell reconstitution after alpha-beta-depleted transplantation in children (TCRdb year 2016). The treatment or condition label, read with the paper, signifies: allogeneic hematopoietic cell transplantation with graft depleted of TCRalphabeta T cells and CD19 B cells. Library prep was done by PCR. TCRdb lists the instrument as Illumina HiSeq 2500. Molecular barcoding was employed in the preparation of TCR libraries, with unique molecular identifiers being used to normalize TCRbeta repertoire quantification. The public reads were run again by TCRdb, first through fastp at Q25 and then through MiXCR, and only productive beta chains were kept. When rows share a CDR3 protein, they turn into one entry using the most common DNA and genes. A total of fewer than 750,000 distinct CDR3 sequences appear in this sample, under 25% of them only once. The ten largest clones add up to roughly an eighth of the sample.

The input for sequencing was PBMCs, mostly from graft donor cells, taken 360 days after TCRalphabeta/CD19-depleted stem cell transplant. The origin of the receptors is a boy under two years old who had a stem cell transplant for acute myeloid leukemia, so the T cells may come from the graft donor.

At least ten counts were recorded for this clonotype. CDR3 protein: CASSLTLGPEGNTGELFF. The CDR3 DNA is TGTGCCAGCAGCCTCACTCTGGGCCCGGAGGGGAACACCGGGGAGCTGTTTTTT. V is TRBV12-3 or TRBV12-4 and J is TRBJ2-2; perhaps TRBD2 as D (6 bases). This CDR3 comprises 18 residues. The ends were cut back, 6 bases at V and 1 base at J, with 21 bases in the middle.

This clonotype was observed many times. The chain couples TRBV15 to TRBJ2-3; TRBD1 matches 9 bases. Germline V gives CDR1 LNHNV, CDR2 YYDKDF (reference sequence). This CDR3 contains 17 residues. The trim removed 2 bases at V and 2 bases at J, leaving 8 bases unmatched. The CDR3 coding sequence is TGTGCCACCAGCAGACCCCCGGGACAGGGTAACACAGATACGCAGTATTTT. Protein sequence: CATSRPPGQGNTDTQYF.

This clonotype was detected a few times. The chain joins TRBV20-1 to TRBJ1-6; TRBD1 matches at 8 bases. Germline V gives CDR1 DFQATT, CDR2 SNEGSKA (reference sequence). J was trimmed by 7 bases and V by 4 bases; bases with no gene match: 21. This CDR3 contains 19 residues. The CDR3 spells CSAITRAGGPRIVNSPLHF. The CDR3 DNA sequence: TGCAGTGCTATTACAAGGGCAGGGGGCCCTAGGATCGTCAATTCACCCCTCCACTTT.

The chain is built from TRBV4-2 and TRBJ2-1; 9 bases agree with TRBD2. Germline lookup yields CDR1 LGHNA and CDR2 YNFKEQ. Unmatched junction bases numbered 7, after V lost 0 bases and J lost 7 bases. CDR3 size: 16 residues. CDR3 DNA sequence: TGTGCCAGCAGCCAAGATGGGCTAGCGGGGTCGAATGAGCAGTTCTTC. Residues: CASSQDGLAGSNEQFF.

V usage is TRBV29-1 and J usage is TRBJ1-4; no firm D call. The CDR3 is made up of 13 amino acids. CDR1 is SQVTM and CDR2 is ANQGSEA in the germline V gene. V lost 7 bases, J lost 5 bases, and 14 bases lay in between. The CDR3 is CSATGGVNEKLFF. In nucleotides, the CDR3 is TGCAGCGCCACTGGTGGGGTGAATGAAAAACTGTTTTTT.

This clonotype was seen ten or more times. V usage is TRBV2 and J usage is TRBJ1-1; no firm D call. This CDR3 region has 14 residues. V shed 6 bases and J shed 1 base, with 12 bases lying between them. Per germline, CDR1 SNHLY and CDR2 FYNNEI. The CDR3 loop is CASRAGRTNTEAFF. The CDR3 DNA sequence: TGTGCCAGCAGGGCAGGCCGTACGAACACTGAAGCTTTCTTT.

This clonotype was seen repeatedly, ten times or more. The chain employs TRBV7-7 and TRBJ2-5; 8 positions agree with TRBD2. V shed 0 bases, J shed 4 bases, and the junction held 7 bases outside the gene matches. CDR1 is SSHAT, CDR2 FNYEAQ, per germline (reference sequence). The CDR3 totals 16 residues. CDR3 DNA sequence: TGTGCCAGCAGCTTAGCGTCGGGGGGGGCCGGAGAGACCCAGTACTTC. Its translation is CASSLASGGAGETQYF.

This clonotype was seen repeatedly, ten times or more. This sequence joins TRBV2 and TRBJ2-2; D may be TRBD1 (6 bases). Deletions cut 4 bases from V and 5 bases from J, with 14 bases between. The germline CDR1 and CDR2 sequences are SNHLY and FYNNEI. This CDR3 comprises 15 residues. The CDR3 DNA follows: TGTGCCAGCAGTGGTACAGGGAAGGAAACCGGGGAGCTGTTTTTT. It specifies CASSGTGKETGELFF.

This clonotype was detected a few times. The chain employs TRBV6-1 and TRBJ1-6; no firm D call. V was trimmed by 7 bases and J by 10 bases, leaving 17 bases between them. The CDR3 is 14 amino acids. CDR1 is MNHNS, CDR2 SASEGT, per germline. As DNA, the CDR3 is TGTGCCAGCACCGAAAGACCTTTCGGGTCACCCCTCCACTTT. It codes for CASTERPFGSPLHF.

The rearrangement links TRBV4-1 to TRBJ2-4; 7 bases are shared with TRBD2. CDR1 and CDR2 (germline): MGHRA, YSYEKL. V trimming: 0 bases; J trimming: 6 bases; junction bases outside the gene matches: 8. This CDR3 spans 16 amino acids. CDR3 residues: CASSQDQYSGGNIQYF. In DNA form, the CDR3 reads TGCGCCAGCAGCCAAGATCAGTATTCGGGAGGAAACATTCAGTACTTC.

This clonotype was detected only once. The gene calls are TRBV28 and TRBJ1-1; 9 nucleotides align to TRBD1. CDR1 is MDHEN, CDR2 SYDVKM, per germline. J was trimmed by 5 bases and V by 6 bases; bases with no gene match: 7. This CDR3 has 14 amino acids. In DNA form, the CDR3 reads TGTGCCAGCAGGACACAGGGGGCGAAAACTGAAGCTTTCTTT. It encodes CASRTQGAKTEAFF.

This chain links TRBV29-1 with TRBJ2-3; D is perhaps TRBD1 or TRBD2 (5 bases each). This CDR3 spans 13 amino acids. CDR1 is SQVTM, CDR2 ANQGSEA, per germline. V shed 6 bases and J shed 0 bases, with 10 bases lying between them. The CDR3 DNA reads as TGCAGCGTCCGCCGGGACAGCACAGATACGCAGTATTTT. This translates into CSVRRDSTDTQYF.

The table lists this clonotype with a few counts. J is TRBJ2-3 and V is TRBV20-1; TRBD2 agrees at 10 bases. Germline values: CDR1 DFQATT, CDR2 SNEGSKA (reference sequence). Unmatched junction bases numbered 11, after V lost 1 base and J lost 1 base. This CDR3 spans 18 amino acids. CDR3 DNA sequence: TGCAGTGCTAGAGGTCTAAGGACTAGCGGAGAAGGCACAGATACGCAGTATTTT. Translation: CSARGLRTSGEGTDTQYF.

This clonotype was seen ten or more times. This chain joins TRBV15 and TRBJ1-4; TRBD1 matches 7 bases. J gave up 5 bases and V 5 bases, and 8 bases lay outside the gene matches. The CDR3 covers 15 residues. The germline V gene encodes CDR1 LNHNV and CDR2 YYDKDF (reference sequence). As DNA, the CDR3 is TGTGCCACCAGCCCTGGGACAGCGATAAATGAAAAACTGTTTTTT. Protein sequence: CATSPGTAINEKLFF.

This clonotype appeared many times. V usage is TRBV9 and J usage is TRBJ2-1; 8 bases line up with TRBD2. The CDR3 totals 15 residues. With V trimmed by 4 bases and J by 2 bases, 5 bases remained unmatched. Germline CDR1 reads SGDLS; CDR2 reads YYNGEE. CDR3: CASSPSGSPYNEQFF. The CDR3, as DNA: TGTGCCAGCAGCCCAAGCGGGAGCCCCTACAATGAGCAGTTCTTC.

This chain joins TRBV13 and TRBJ2-7; 7 nucleotides agree with TRBD1. The CDR3 length is 14 residues. Per the germline V gene, CDR1 is PRHDT and CDR2 is FYEKMQ (reference sequence). V lost 4 bases to trimming and J lost 6 bases; unmatched junction nucleotides: 9. The CDR3 DNA is TGTGCCAGCAGCTATGGACAGGCTCGGTCCGAGCAGTACTTC. The encoded protein is CASSYGQARSEQYF.

V gene TRBV6-1 combines with J gene TRBJ2-1, with 12 nucleotides matching TRBD2. V lost 6 bases and J lost 8; bases outside the gene matches: 5. This CDR3 has 14 amino acids. CDR1 MNHNS and CDR2 SASEGT come from the germline V gene. The CDR3 is CASSGLAGLDEQFF. The CDR3, as DNA: TGTGCCAGCAGCGGACTAGCGGGGTTGGATGAGCAGTTCTTC.

This clonotype was seen more than once but under ten times. The J gene is TRBJ1-1, the V gene TRBV5-8, with D tentatively TRBD1 (5 bases). The CDR3 totals 14 residues. V lost 3 bases and J 0 bases, leaving 9 bases between the germline ends. CDR1 is SGHTS, CDR2 YDEGEE, per germline. In DNA form, the CDR3 reads TGTGCCAGCAGCTGGCAAGGGGTGAACACTGAAGCTTTCTTT. Translating gives CASSWQGVNTEAFF.

This clonotype was seen ten or more times. The gene calls are TRBV20-1 and TRBJ1-2; TRBD1 is a possible D gene (6 bases). Trimming shortened V by 5 bases and J by 2 bases, and 12 bases separated the two germline ends. The CDR3 is made up of 13 amino acids. Looked up from germline, CDR1 is DFQATT and CDR2 is SNEGSKA (reference sequence). CDR3: CSAANRENYGYTF. CDR3 nucleotide sequence: TGCAGTGCTGCCAACAGGGAAAACTATGGCTACACCTTC.

The chain employs TRBV29-1 and TRBJ2-1; D gene ambiguous. This CDR3 is 13 amino acids long. Germline CDR1 is SQVTM and CDR2 is ANQGSEA. V was pared by 3 bases and J by 1 base, with 7 bases between. CDR3 sequence: CSVDRQSYNEQFF. The CDR3 region has the DNA TGCAGCGTTGACAGACAATCCTACAATGAGCAGTTCTTC.

This clonotype appeared a few times. The chain uses TRBV4-3 and TRBJ2-1; 7 nucleotides match TRBD2. V shed 0 bases and J 8 bases; nucleotides not matched to a gene: 10. The germline gives CDR1 LGHNA, CDR2 YSLEER. This CDR3 has 16 residues. The CDR3 is CASSQDRSSGLDEQFF. CDR3 DNA: TGCGCCAGCAGCCAAGATCGGAGTAGCGGGTTGGATGAGCAGTTCTTC.

The rearrangement links TRBV5-7 to TRBJ2-7; possible D gene TRBD1, 5 bases. TRBV5-7 is assigned to the ORF class and has an uncertain function. The CDR3 is 15 residues long. V lost 0 bases, J lost 0 bases, and 10 bases lay in between. CDR3 bases: TGTGCCAGCAGCTTGGGGGGCCCGTCCTCCTACGAGCAGTACTTC. Its translation is CASSLGGPSSYEQYF.

In its sample, this clonotype was seen many times. The chain joins TRBV12-3 or TRBV12-4 to TRBJ2-7; the D gene is possibly TRBD1 (5 bases). The CDR3 sequence is 13 residues long. V lost 4 bases to trimming and J lost 6 bases, with 13 bases between them. The chain's CDR3 is CASSSLWQGEQYF. The CDR3, as DNA: TGTGCCAGCAGTTCCTTATGGCAGGGCGAGCAGTACTTC.

The gene calls are TRBV27 and TRBJ2-3, with D unclear. Trimming took off 4 bases at V and 2 bases at J, with 13 bases between the two ends. Germline values: CDR1 MNHEY, CDR2 SMNVEV (reference sequence). This CDR3 has 15 amino acids. CDR3 in amino acids: CASSSLRLVTDTQYF. In DNA, the CDR3 is TGTGCCAGCAGTTCCCTACGGCTAGTCACAGATACGCAGTATTTT.

V usage is TRBV20-1 and J usage is TRBJ2-3, with TRBD2 as a possible D gene (5 bases). V gave up 6 bases and J gave up 4 bases, with 14 bases separating them. Per the germline V gene, CDR1 is DFQATT and CDR2 is SNEGSKA (reference sequence). The CDR3 is 13 residues long. CDR3 nucleotide sequence: TGCAGTGCAATCCTAGGGCGGGCAGATACGCAGTATTTT. Its protein is CSAILGRADTQYF.

The chain uses TRBV15 and TRBJ1-5; TRBD1 matches at 7 bases. This CDR3 has 15 residues. Germline trimming cut 6 bases from V and 9 bases from J; bases unmatched to any gene: 14. Germline assignment: CDR1 LNHNV and CDR2 YYDKDF (reference sequence). This CDR3 reads CATSVGQARGGPQHF. Written as DNA, the CDR3 is TGTGCCACCAGTGTAGGACAGGCCCGAGGGGGGCCCCAGCATTTT.

CDR3 coding DNA: TGTGCCAATAAACAGGGTATGGGCTACGAGCAGTACTTC. This gives the protein CANKQGMGYEQYF. This chain uses TRBV21-1 with TRBJ2-7; the table calls TRBD1, which could not be checked here. TRBV21-1 is classified as a pseudogene. The CDR3 is 13 amino acids.

This clonotype was seen a few times. The CDR3 is CASSYRGHTEAFF. Written as DNA, the CDR3 is TGTGCCAGCAGTTATAGGGGACACACTGAAGCTTTCTTT. The rearrangement links TRBV6-5 to TRBJ1-1, with D perhaps matching TRBD1 (5 bases). The V gene lost 3 bases and the J gene lost 3 bases, with 8 bases spanning the gap. CDR3 length: 13 residues. The germline V gene encodes CDR1 MNHEY and CDR2 SVGAGI.

The chain links TRBV29-1 to TRBJ2-2; 11 nucleotides agree with TRBD1. V lost 6 bases and J lost 8; bases outside the gene matches: 8. The germline V gene has CDR1 SQVTM and CDR2 ANQGSEA. CDR3 length: 14 residues. DNA for the CDR3: TGCAGCGTCATCGGACAGGGGGCGAGGGGGGAGCTGTTTTTT. Its translation is CSVIGQGARGELFF.